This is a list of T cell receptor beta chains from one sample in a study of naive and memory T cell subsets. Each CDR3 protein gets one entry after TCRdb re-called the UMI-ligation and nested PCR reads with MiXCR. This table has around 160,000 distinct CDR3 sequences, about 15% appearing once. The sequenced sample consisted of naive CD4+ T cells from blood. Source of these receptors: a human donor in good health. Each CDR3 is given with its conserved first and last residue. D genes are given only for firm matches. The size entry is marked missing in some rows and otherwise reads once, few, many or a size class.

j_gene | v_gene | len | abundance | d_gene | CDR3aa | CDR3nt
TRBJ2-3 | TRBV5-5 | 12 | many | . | CASSPETGVEYF | TGTGCCAGCAGCCCAGAGACAGGTGTGGAGTATTTT
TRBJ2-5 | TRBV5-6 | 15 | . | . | CASSSPVRDKETQYF | TGTGCCAGCAGCTCCCCCGTTAGGGACAAAGAGACCCAGTACTTC
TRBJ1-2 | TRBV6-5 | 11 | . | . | CASSSGFGYTF | TGTGCCAGCAGTTCAGGGTTTGGCTACACCTTC
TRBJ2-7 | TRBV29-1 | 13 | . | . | CSVEVRPLYEQYF | TGCAGCGTTGAAGTTAGACCTCTATACGAGCAGTACTTC
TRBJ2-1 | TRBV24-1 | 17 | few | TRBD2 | CATSDPGLAGDYNEQFF | TGTGCCACCAGTGACCCGGGACTAGCGGGGGATTACAATGAGCAGTTCTTC
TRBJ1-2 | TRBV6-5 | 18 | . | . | CASSYSGHRLSAGYGYTF | TGTGCCAGCAGTTACTCGGGTCACAGGCTATCGGCTGGCTATGGCTACACCTTC
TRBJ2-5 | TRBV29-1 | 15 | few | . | CSVDDGLLSPETQYF | TGCAGCGTTGACGATGGCCTTCTTAGCCCGGAGACCCAGTACTTC
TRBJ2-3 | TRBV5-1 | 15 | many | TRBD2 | CASSLLAGVGDTQYF | TGCGCCAGCAGCCTACTAGCGGGAGTCGGAGATACGCAGTATTTT
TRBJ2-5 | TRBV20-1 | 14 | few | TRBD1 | CSATWTGTDETQYF | TGCAGTGCTACCTGGACAGGGACTGACGAGACCCAGTACTTC
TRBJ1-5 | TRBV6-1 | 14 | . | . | CASSEMLGTQPQHF | TGTGCCAGCAGTGAAATGCTCGGAACTCAGCCCCAGCATTTT